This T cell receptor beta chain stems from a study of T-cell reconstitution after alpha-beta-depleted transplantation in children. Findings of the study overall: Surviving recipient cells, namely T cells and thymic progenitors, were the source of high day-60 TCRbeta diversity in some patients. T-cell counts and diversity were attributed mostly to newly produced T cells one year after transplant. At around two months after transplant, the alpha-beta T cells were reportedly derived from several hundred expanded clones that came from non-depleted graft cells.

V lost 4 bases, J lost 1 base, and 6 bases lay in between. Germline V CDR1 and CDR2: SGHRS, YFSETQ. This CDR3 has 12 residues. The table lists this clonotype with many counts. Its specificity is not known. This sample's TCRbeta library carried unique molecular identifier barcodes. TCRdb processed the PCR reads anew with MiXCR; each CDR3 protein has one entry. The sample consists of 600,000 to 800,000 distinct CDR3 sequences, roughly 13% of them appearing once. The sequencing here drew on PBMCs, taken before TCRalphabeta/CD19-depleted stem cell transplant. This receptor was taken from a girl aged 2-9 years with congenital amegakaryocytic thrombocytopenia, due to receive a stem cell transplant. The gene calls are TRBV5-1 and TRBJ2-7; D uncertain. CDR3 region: CASSAPSYEQYF. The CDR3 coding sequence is TGCGCCAGCAGCGCACCATCCTACGAGCAGTACTTC.